These 8 T cell receptor beta chains were all obtained from the same sample, sequenced in a study of blood T cell repertoires in COVID-19. Repertoires were generated with immunoSEQ multiplex PCR, while TCRdb's copy carries only in-frame clones and drops some. This sample has approximately 90,000 clones, with approximately 80% found just once. Source material: peripheral blood. All receptors derive from a human donor in a cohort sampled during active COVID-19.

J is TRBJ2-1 and V is TRBV6-2 or TRBV6-3, with 7 nucleotides matching TRBD2. The CDR3 is 13 amino acids. Trimming took 5 bases from V and 9 from J; bases not matched to a gene: 7. CDR1 is MNHEY, CDR2 SVGEGT, per germline. This chain's CDR3 is CASSPTSAGEQFF. The CDR3, as DNA: TGTGCCAGCAGTCCCACTAGCGCGGGTGAGCAGTTCTTC.

This clone was observed a handful of times. V gene TRBV7-2 combines with J gene TRBJ1-5, with TRBD1 matching 12 bases. With V trimmed by 5 bases and J by 1 base, 12 bases remained unmatched. Germline-derived CDR1 and CDR2 are SGHTA and FQGNSA. CDR3 length: 19 amino acids. In DNA form, the CDR3 reads TGTGCCAGCAGCGCTTCCGGGACAGGGGGCCGCCTAAGCAATCAGCCCCAGCATTTT. This gives the protein CASSASGTGGRLSNQPQHF.

The rearrangement joins TRBV9 to TRBJ1-1, with a tentative D call TRBD1 (5 bases). The CDR3 is 17 amino acids. The germline gives CDR1 SGDLS, CDR2 YYNGEE. The V and J ends lost 1 base and 0 bases respectively, with 16 bases between them. The CDR3 spells CASSVRRQCRLNTEAFF. CDR3 in DNA: TGTGCCAGCAGCGTAAGGAGACAGTGTCGGCTGAACACTGAAGCTTTCTTT. Filled out from reference TRBV9 and TRBJ1-1, the complete variable domain reads DSGVTQTPKHLITATGQRVTLRCSPRSGDLSVYWYQQSLDQGLQFLIQYYNGEERAKGNILERFSAQQFPDLHSELNLSSLELGDSALYFCASSVRRQCRLNTEAFFGQGTRLTVV.

V and J are TRBV28 and TRBJ2-3, with D possibly matching TRBD2 (6 bases). The germline V gene encodes CDR1 MDHEN and CDR2 SYDVKM. The CDR3 has 13 residues. V lost 3 bases to trimming and J lost 9 bases, with 13 bases between them. CDR3 DNA: TGTGCCAGCAGTTTCCCAAGGAGGGTGACGCAGTATTTT. This encodes CASSFPRRVTQYF.

The chain has TRBV4-1 and TRBJ2-7; TRBD2 might be the D (6 bases). The CDR3 extends over 14 amino acids. Germline lookup yields CDR1 MGHRA and CDR2 YSYEKL. The V gene lost 4 bases and the J gene lost 3 bases, with 13 bases spanning the gap. The CDR3 DNA sequence: TGCGCCAGCAGCCGCGGGACGGTTGGCTACGAGCAGTACTTC. Amino acids: CASSRGTVGYEQYF.

This sequence joins TRBV5-6 and TRBJ2-1, with 12 bases fitting TRBD2. Germline CDR1 and CDR2: SGHDT and YYEEEE. V lost 2 bases and J lost 3; bases outside the gene matches: 3. The CDR3 has 16 residues. The CDR3 DNA is TGTGCCAGCAGCTTCCTAGCGGGAGGGCACTACAATGAGCAGTTCTTC. Translated, it gives CASSFLAGGHYNEQFF.

V usage is TRBV27 and J usage is TRBJ2-2; 8 bases match TRBD1. The trim removed 5 bases at V and 0 bases at J, leaving 11 bases unmatched. Germline values: CDR1 MNHEY, CDR2 SMNVEV (reference sequence). This CDR3 is built from 18 residues. The CDR3 DNA reads TGTGCCAGCAGTGGGCAGGTCTCAGGGGGCGCGAACACCGGGGAGCTGTTTTTT. Protein product: CASSGQVSGGANTGELFF.

This CDR3 is CASSPFGQGLEGEKLFF. DNA of the CDR3: TGTGCCAGCTCACCATTCGGACAGGGTCTCGAGGGGGAAAAACTGTTTTTT. The chain employs TRBV18 and TRBJ1-4; TRBD1 matches at 8 bases. The CDR3 covers 17 residues. Germline V gene data show CDR1 as KGHSH and CDR2 as LQKENI. V shed 2 bases, J shed 8 bases, and the junction held 13 bases outside the gene matches.